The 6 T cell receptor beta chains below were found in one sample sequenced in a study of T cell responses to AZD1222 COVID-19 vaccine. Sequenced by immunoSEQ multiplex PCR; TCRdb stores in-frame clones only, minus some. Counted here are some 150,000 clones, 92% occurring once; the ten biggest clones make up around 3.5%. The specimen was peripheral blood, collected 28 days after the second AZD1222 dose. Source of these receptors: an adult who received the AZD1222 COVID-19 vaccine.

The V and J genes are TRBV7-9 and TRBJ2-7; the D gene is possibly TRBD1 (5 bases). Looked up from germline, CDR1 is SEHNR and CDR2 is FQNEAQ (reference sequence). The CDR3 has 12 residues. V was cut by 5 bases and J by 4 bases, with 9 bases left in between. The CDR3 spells CASSTQGYEQYF. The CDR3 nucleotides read TGTGCCAGCAGCACGCAGGGTTACGAGCAGTACTTC.

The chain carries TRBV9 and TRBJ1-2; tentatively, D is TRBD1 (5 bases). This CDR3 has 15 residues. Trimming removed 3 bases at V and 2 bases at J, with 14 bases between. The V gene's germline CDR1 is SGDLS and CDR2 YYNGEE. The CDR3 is CASSAGTARNYGYTF. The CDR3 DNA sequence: TGTGCCAGCAGCGCCGGGACCGCCCGAAACTATGGCTACACCTTC.

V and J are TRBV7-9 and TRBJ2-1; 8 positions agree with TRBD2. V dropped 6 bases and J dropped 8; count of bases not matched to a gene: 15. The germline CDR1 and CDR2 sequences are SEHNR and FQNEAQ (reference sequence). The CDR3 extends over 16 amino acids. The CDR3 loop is CASSPLAGGLGYEQFF. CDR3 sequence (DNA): TGTGCCAGCAGTCCTCTAGCGGGCGGCCTCGGGTATGAGCAGTTCTTC. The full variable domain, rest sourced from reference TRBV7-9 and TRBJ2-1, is DTGVSQNPRHKITKRGQNVTFRCDPISEHNRLYWYRQTLGQGPEFLTYFQNEAQLEKSRLLSDRFSAERPKGSFSTLEIQRTEQGDSAMYLCASSPLAGGLGYEQFFGPGTRLTVL.

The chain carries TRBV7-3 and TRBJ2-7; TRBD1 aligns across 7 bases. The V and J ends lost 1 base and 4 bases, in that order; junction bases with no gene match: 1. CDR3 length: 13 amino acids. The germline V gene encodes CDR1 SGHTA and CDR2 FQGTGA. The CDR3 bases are TGTGCCAGCAGCTTAAACAGGGGATACGAGCAGTACTTC. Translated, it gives CASSLNRGYEQYF.

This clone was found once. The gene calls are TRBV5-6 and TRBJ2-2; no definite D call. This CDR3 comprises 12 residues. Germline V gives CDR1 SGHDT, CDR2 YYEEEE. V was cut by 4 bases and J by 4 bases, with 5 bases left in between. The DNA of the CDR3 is TGTGCCAGCAGCCCAGTCACCGGGGAGCTGTTTTTT. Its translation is CASSPVTGELFF.

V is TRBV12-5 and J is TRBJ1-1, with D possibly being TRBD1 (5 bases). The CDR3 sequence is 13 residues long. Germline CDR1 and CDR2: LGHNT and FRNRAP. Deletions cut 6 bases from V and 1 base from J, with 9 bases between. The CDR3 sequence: CASGPDRNTEAFF. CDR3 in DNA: TGTGCTAGTGGACCAGACAGGAACACTGAAGCTTTCTTT.